This TCR beta chain appears in the sequencing data of a study of blood T cell repertoires in COVID-19. Overall study: Some COVID-19 samples were acute and others convalescent; all came from the United States, Italy and Spain. The cDNA or gDNA used as material had been derived from T cells, B-cell-depleted T cells, or PBMCs.

Authors' data handling: Using reference gene primer amplification, nucleated cell counts were estimated. TCRdb's table, derived via immunoSEQ multiplex PCR, lists solely in-frame clones and lacks some. That table furnishes V, J and clone size, whereas the DNA furnished D and trimming. The repertoire holds roughly 28,000 clones, with more than 60% as singletons. V was cut by 3 bases and J by 4 bases, with 9 bases left in between. CDR3 length: 13 residues. This clone was found a few times. Sample: peripheral blood. The receptor's source is a woman aged 70-85 years with active or convalescent COVID-19. The chain is built from TRBV12-3 or TRBV12-4 and TRBJ1-1, with D tentatively TRBD1 (5 bases). The CDR3 reads CASSLGGTTEAFF. CDR3 nucleotide sequence: TGTGCCAGCAGTTTGGGAGGGACCACTGAAGCTTTCTTT.